Presented here are 23 T cell receptor beta chains from one specimen sequenced in a study of blood T cell repertoires in COVID-19. Data came from immunoSEQ multiplex PCR; TCRdb stores just in-frame clones and leaves some out. The sample has a few hundred thousand clones, approximately 80% seen once. The sequencing input was peripheral blood. These receptor sequences come from a woman of 80 years or more with acute or convalescent COVID-19.

The chain combines TRBV7-2 with TRBJ1-2, with 7 bases identical to TRBD1. The CDR3 loop spans 15 amino acids. Per germline, CDR1 SGHTA and CDR2 FQGNSA. V shed 1 base and J 6 bases; nucleotides not matched to a gene: 8. The CDR3 DNA reads as TGTGCCAGCAGCTTAGAGGCCAGGGGGACGGATGGCTACACCTTC. It specifies CASSLEARGTDGYTF.

The chain is built from TRBV19 and TRBJ1-3; 9 bases align to TRBD1. Trimming removed 5 bases from V and 6 bases from J; junction bases left unmatched: 5. The germline CDR1 and CDR2 sequences are LNHDA and SQIVND (reference sequence). The CDR3 has 14 residues. The CDR3 DNA reads as TGTGCCAGTAGTCGGACAGGGGCGCAAAACACCATATATTTT. It yields the protein CASSRTGAQNTIYF.

This clone showed up just once. J is TRBJ2-1 and V is TRBV11-2; 7 bases line up with TRBD2. From germline, CDR1 is SGHAT and CDR2 FQNNGV. With 5 bases clipped from V and 8 bases from J, the junction kept 3 bases outside the gene matches. The CDR3 contains 12 residues. The CDR3 loop reads CASSVAGHEQFF. In nucleotides, the CDR3 is TGTGCCAGCAGCGTAGCGGGTCATGAGCAGTTCTTC.

The genes are TRBV19 and TRBJ2-1; D uncertain. The V end was cut by 0 bases, the J end by 2 bases, with 8 bases between. Per germline, CDR1 LNHDA and CDR2 SQIVND (reference sequence). The CDR3 loop spans 15 amino acids. The CDR3 DNA follows: TGTGCCAGTAGTATAGACCCACTCCCCTACAATGAGCAGTTCTTC. Protein sequence: CASSIDPLPYNEQFF. Full variable domain (outside the CDR3, taken from reference TRBV19 and TRBJ2-1): DGGITQSPKYLFRKEGQNVTLSCEQNLNHDAMYWYRQDPGQGLRLIYYSQIVNDFQKGDIAEGYSVSREKKESFPLTVTSAQKNPTAFYLCASSIDPLPYNEQFFGPGTRLTVL.

V is TRBV5-4 and J is TRBJ1-5; D perhaps matches TRBD1 (6 bases). The CDR3 covers 14 residues. V lost 2 bases and J 7 bases, leaving 13 bases between the germline ends. CDR1 is SGHNT and CDR2 is YYREEE in the germline V gene (reference sequence). In DNA form, the CDR3 reads TGTGCCAGCAGCTTCCAGGGGTCTTGGCAGCCCCAGCATTTT. Translated, it gives CASSFQGSWQPQHF.

The chain uses TRBV27 and TRBJ1-2; 7 nucleotides agree with TRBD1. This CDR3 contains 15 residues. V was pared by 8 bases and J by 6 bases, with 15 bases of the junction left unmatched. Per the germline V gene, CDR1 is MNHEY and CDR2 is SMNVEV (reference sequence). DNA of the CDR3: TGTGCCAGCGGGTTCACCGACAGGGCCGGCAATGGCTACACCTTC. Translated, it gives CASGFTDRAGNGYTF.

The chain combines TRBV5-4 with TRBJ2-5, with TRBD2 identical over 9 bases. Unmatched junction bases numbered 11, after V lost 0 bases and J lost 2 bases. CDR3 length: 18 amino acids. Germline values: CDR1 SGHNT, CDR2 YYREEE (reference sequence). The CDR3 DNA is TGTGCCAGCAGCTTGGGACCCGGCGGGGGGGCCGGGCAAGAGACCCAGTACTTC. Translation: CASSLGPGGGAGQETQYF.

The V call is TRBV7-8, the J call TRBJ2-7; 10 bases agree with TRBD1. J was trimmed by 3 bases and V by 1 base; bases with no gene match: 3. Germline lookup yields CDR1 SGHVS and CDR2 FQNEAQ. This CDR3 comprises 15 residues. CDR3 residues: CASSLEGTGVYEQYF. The CDR3 nucleotides read TGTGCCAGCAGCTTAGAGGGGACAGGGGTCTACGAGCAGTACTTC.

This clone was detected only a few times. The chain couples TRBV5-6 to TRBJ2-7; D uncertain. Germline loops: CDR1 SGHDT, CDR2 YYEEEE. The CDR3 sequence is 13 residues long. V shed 7 bases and J shed 5 bases, with 16 bases lying between them. The CDR3 protein is CASRPPGLHEQYF. The CDR3 DNA reads as TGTGCCAGCCGTCCCCCCGGTCTCCACGAGCAGTACTTC.

The sample holds a few counts of this clone. The J gene is TRBJ2-1, the V gene TRBV12-5, with no clear D. The germline V gene has CDR1 LGHNT and CDR2 FRNRAP. This CDR3 is built from 11 residues. Trimming stripped 3 bases from V and 14 bases from J, with 11 bases between. The CDR3 spells CASGLESSEFF. CDR3 nucleotide sequence: TGTGCTAGTGGTTTAGAGAGCTCCGAGTTCTTC. The full variable domain, completed using reference TRBV12-5 and TRBJ2-1, is DARVTQTPRHKVTEMGQEVTMRCQPILGHNTVFWYRQTMMQGLELLAYFRNRAPLDDSGMPKDRFSAEMPDATLATLKIQPSEPRDSAVYFCASGLESSEFFGPGTRLTVL.

The gene calls are TRBV5-4 and TRBJ1-2, with 8 bases aligning to TRBD1. CDR3 size: 14 residues. Germline loops: CDR1 SGHNT, CDR2 YYREEE (reference sequence). Trimming at V came to 4 bases and at J to 7 bases, leaving 9 bases not matched to a gene. CDR3 sequence: CASSPRQGLGGYTF. The CDR3 bases are TGTGCCAGCAGCCCGAGACAGGGGTTGGGTGGCTACACCTTC.

CDR3 in DNA: TGCAGCGTTGGAGTGCTGCAAGAGACCCAGTACTTC. Amino acid sequence: CSVGVLQETQYF. This rearrangement joins TRBV29-1 to TRBJ2-5, with unresolved D. Trimming cost V 4 bases and J 2 bases, with 8 bases left between them. CDR3 length equals 12 residues. Germline V gives CDR1 SQVTM, CDR2 ANQGSEA.

CDR3 protein: CASSSSTTTNEKLFF. CDR3 nucleotide sequence: TGCGCCAGCAGCTCTTCGACAACAACTAATGAAAAACTGTTTTTT. This sequence joins TRBV5-1 and TRBJ1-4; D ambiguous. The CDR3 runs 15 residues. Trimming removed 3 bases at V and 0 bases at J, with 9 bases between. Germline CDR1 SGHRS, CDR2 YFSETQ.

The CDR3 DNA reads as TGTGCCAGCAGCCGCCGACAGGGGGCAGGCAATGAGCAGTTCTTC. It is translated as CASSRRQGAGNEQFF. The chain uses TRBV11-3 and TRBJ2-1; 10 bases are a match to TRBD1. After removal of 5 bases from V and 6 bases from J, the junction contained 7 bases not matched to a gene. Looked up from germline, CDR1 is SGHNT and CDR2 is YENEEA. The length of the CDR3 is 15 residues.

The chain carries TRBV28 and TRBJ2-1, with a weak D call TRBD1 (6 bases). Germline CDR1 and CDR2: MDHEN and SYDVKM. The CDR3 is 16 residues long. Trimming removed 4 bases from V and 6 bases from J, with 19 bases in between. CDR3 in amino acids: CASSSPGRGLSNEQFF. The CDR3 nucleotides are TGTGCCAGCAGTTCCCCCGGCAGGGGATTAAGCAATGAGCAGTTCTTC.

The V call is TRBV20-1, the J call TRBJ1-4, with 8 bases aligning to TRBD1. Trimming removed 3 bases from V and 6 bases from J; junction bases left unmatched: 6. Per the germline V gene, CDR1 is DFQATT and CDR2 is SNEGSKA (reference sequence). The CDR3 has 14 residues. CDR3 residues: CSASGAGGDEKLFF. The CDR3 nucleotides read TGCAGTGCTAGTGGGGCAGGGGGCGATGAAAAACTGTTTTTT.

CDR3 sequence: CAWSRRGEKLFF. The CDR3 DNA is TGTGCCTGGAGCCGCAGAGGCGAAAAACTGTTTTTT. V is TRBV30 and J is TRBJ1-4, with D unresolved. CDR1 GTSNPN and CDR2 SVGIG come from the germline V gene (reference sequence). The CDR3 runs to 12 residues. V lost 3 bases and J 8 bases, leaving 10 bases between the germline ends.

The V and J genes are TRBV5-4 and TRBJ1-2; 7 positions agree with TRBD1. Germline loops: CDR1 SGHNT, CDR2 YYREEE (reference sequence). With V trimmed by 3 bases and J by 5 bases, 10 bases remained unmatched. This CDR3 has 15 amino acids. CDR3 sequence: CASSYRDRIPYGYTF. The CDR3 DNA is TGTGCCAGCAGCTACAGGGACAGAATTCCGTATGGCTACACCTTC.

The genes are TRBV19 and TRBJ1-2; 10 bases map to TRBD1. The CDR3 runs 13 residues. The J segment lost 8 bases and the V segment lost 10 bases, leaving 10 bases of the junction unmatched. In germline, CDR1 is LNHDA, CDR2 SQIVND (reference sequence). The CDR3: CATQGTGAIGYTF. In nucleotides, the CDR3 is TGTGCCACACAGGGGACAGGGGCGATCGGCTACACCTTC.

The rearrangement uses TRBV11-3 and TRBJ1-2, with D unclear. V lost 5 bases and J 4 bases, leaving 11 bases between the germline ends. There are 13 residues in the CDR3. CDR1 SGHNT and CDR2 YENEEA come from the germline V gene. For the CDR3, the DNA is TGTGCCAGCAGCCGAGGCACCCCCTATGGCTACACCTTC. Translating it yields CASSRGTPYGYTF.

The chain couples TRBV6-2 or TRBV6-3 to TRBJ2-1; 8 bases line up with TRBD2. Germline values: CDR1 MNHEY, CDR2 SVGEGT. The CDR3 has 13 residues. The V and J ends lost 4 bases and 6 bases, in that order; junction bases with no gene match: 2. The CDR3 loop reads CASSFGTSNEQFF. In nucleotides, the CDR3 is TGTGCCAGCAGTTTCGGGACTAGCAATGAGCAGTTCTTC.

This clone was seen only once. The CDR3 sequence is CASSRQGTGNTIYF. DNA of the CDR3: TGTGCCAGCAGCCGACAGGGGACTGGAAACACCATATATTTT. The chain carries TRBV6-6 and TRBJ1-3, with 8 bases lining up with TRBD1. J lost 2 bases, V lost 6 bases, and 3 bases had no gene match. Germline V gene sequence: CDR1 MNHNY, CDR2 SVGAGI (reference sequence). The length of the CDR3 is 14 residues.

This chain links TRBV30 with TRBJ1-1, with D possibly matching TRBD1 (6 bases). Germline CDR1 reads GTSNPN; CDR2 reads SVGIG (reference sequence). The CDR3 runs to 13 residues. Trimming left V 6 bases short and J 0 bases short, with 11 bases between. As DNA, the CDR3 is TGTGCCTGCCCTGGACAGCTGAACACTGAAGCTTTCTTT. This gives the protein CACPGQLNTEAFF.